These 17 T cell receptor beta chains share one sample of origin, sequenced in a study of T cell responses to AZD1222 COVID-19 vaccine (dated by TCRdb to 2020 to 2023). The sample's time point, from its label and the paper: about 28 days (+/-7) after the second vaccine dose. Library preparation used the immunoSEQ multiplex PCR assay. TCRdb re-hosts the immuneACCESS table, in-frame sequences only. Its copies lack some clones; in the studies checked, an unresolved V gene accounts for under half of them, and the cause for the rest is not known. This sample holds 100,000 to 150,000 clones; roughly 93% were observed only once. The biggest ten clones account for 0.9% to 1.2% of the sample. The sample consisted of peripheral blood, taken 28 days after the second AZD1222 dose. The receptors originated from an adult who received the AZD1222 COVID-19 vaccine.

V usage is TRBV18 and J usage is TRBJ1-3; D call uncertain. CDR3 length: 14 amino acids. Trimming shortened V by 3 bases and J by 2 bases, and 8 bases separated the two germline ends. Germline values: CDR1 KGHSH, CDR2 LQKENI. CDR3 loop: CASSPSGTGNTIYF. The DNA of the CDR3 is TGTGCCAGCTCACCTTCCGGGACTGGAAACACCATATATTTT.

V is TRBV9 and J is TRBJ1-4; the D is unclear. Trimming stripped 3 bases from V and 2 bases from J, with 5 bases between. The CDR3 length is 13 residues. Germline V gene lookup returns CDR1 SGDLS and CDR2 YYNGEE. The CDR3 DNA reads TGTGCCAGCAGCGGTGGGACTAATGAAAAACTGTTTTTT. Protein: CASSGGTNEKLFF.

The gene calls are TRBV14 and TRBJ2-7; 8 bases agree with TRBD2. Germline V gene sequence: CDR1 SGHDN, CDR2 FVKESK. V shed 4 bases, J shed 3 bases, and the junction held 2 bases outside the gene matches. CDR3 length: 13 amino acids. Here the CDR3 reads CASSLGTSYEQYF. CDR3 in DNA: TGTGCCAGCAGCCTTGGGACTAGCTACGAGCAGTACTTC. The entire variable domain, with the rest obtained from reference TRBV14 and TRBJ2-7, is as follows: EAGVTQFPSHSVIEKGQTVTLRCDPISGHDNLYWYRRVMGKEIKFLLHFVKESKQDESGMPNNRFLAERTGGTYSTLKVQPAELEDSGVYFCASSLGTSYEQYFGPGTRLTVT.

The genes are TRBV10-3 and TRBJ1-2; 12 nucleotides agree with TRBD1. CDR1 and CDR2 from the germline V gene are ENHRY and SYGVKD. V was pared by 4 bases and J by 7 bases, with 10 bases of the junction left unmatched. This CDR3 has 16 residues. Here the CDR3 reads CAISVRMGQGAPGYTF. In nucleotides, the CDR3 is TGTGCCATCAGTGTTCGAATGGGACAGGGGGCGCCTGGCTACACCTTC.

CDR3 in amino acids: CASSFGYQPQHF. The CDR3 DNA reads TGTGCCAGCAGCTTCGGGTATCAGCCCCAGCATTTT. J is TRBJ1-5 and V is TRBV7-8; D is uncertain. Germline V CDR1 and CDR2: SGHVS, FQNEAQ. V lost 3 bases and J lost 5, with 5 bases in between. The CDR3 sequence is 12 residues long.

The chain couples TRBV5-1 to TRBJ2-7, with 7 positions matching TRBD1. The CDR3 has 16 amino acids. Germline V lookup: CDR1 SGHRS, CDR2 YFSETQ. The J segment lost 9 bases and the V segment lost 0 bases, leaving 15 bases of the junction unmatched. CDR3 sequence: CASSLVVRGRADPQYF. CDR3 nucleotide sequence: TGCGCCAGCAGCTTGGTTGTCAGGGGGAGAGCTGACCCGCAGTACTTC.

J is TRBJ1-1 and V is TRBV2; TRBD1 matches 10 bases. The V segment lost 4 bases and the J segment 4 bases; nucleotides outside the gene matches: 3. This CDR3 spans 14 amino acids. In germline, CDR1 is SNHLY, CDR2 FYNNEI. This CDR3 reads CASSGDRGRTEAFF. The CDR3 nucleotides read TGTGCCAGCAGTGGGGACAGGGGTCGCACTGAAGCTTTCTTT.

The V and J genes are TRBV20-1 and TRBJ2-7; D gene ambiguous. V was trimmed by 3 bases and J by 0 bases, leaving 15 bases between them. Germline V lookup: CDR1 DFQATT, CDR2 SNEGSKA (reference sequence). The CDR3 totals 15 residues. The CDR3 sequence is CSASGFAESSYEQYF. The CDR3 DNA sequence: TGCAGTGCTAGTGGTTTCGCGGAGAGCTCCTACGAGCAGTACTTC.

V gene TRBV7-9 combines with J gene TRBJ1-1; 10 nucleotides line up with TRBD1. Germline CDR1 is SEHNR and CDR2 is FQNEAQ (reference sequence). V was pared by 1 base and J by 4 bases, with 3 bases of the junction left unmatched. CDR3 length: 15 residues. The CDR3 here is CASSLETGGFTEAFF. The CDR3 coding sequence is TGTGCCAGCAGCTTAGAGACAGGGGGCTTCACTGAAGCTTTCTTT.

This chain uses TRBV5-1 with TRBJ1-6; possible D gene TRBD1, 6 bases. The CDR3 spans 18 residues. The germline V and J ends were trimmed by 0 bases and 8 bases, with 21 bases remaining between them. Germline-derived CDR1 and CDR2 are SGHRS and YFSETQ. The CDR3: CASSLVTGRKIGYSPLHF. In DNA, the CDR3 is TGCGCCAGCAGCTTGGTTACAGGGAGAAAGATCGGTTATTCACCCCTCCACTTT.

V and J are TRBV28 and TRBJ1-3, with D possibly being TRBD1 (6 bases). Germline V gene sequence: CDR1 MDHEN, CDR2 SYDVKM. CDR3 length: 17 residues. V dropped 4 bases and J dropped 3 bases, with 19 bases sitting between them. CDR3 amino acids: CASSYVLGGGLGNTIYF. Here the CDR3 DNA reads TGTGCCAGCAGTTATGTTTTAGGGGGTGGACTTGGAAACACCATATATTTT.

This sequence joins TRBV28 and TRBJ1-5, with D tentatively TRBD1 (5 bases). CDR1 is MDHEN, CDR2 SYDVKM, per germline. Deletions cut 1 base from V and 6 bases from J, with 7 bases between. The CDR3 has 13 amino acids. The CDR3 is CASSLFGGQPQHF. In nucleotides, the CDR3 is TGTGCCAGCAGTTTATTTGGGGGTCAGCCCCAGCATTTT.

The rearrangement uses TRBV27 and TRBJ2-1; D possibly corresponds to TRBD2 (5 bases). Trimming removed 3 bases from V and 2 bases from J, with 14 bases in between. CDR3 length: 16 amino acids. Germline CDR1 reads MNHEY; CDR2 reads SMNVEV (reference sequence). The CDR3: CASSFRSVPPYNEQFF. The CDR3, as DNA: TGTGCCAGCAGTTTTCGTAGCGTCCCTCCCTACAATGAGCAGTTCTTC.

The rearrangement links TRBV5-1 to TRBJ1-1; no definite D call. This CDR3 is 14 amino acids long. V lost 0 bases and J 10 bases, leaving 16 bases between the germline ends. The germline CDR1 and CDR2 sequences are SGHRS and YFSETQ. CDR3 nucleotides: TGCGCCAGCAGCTTGGGTCAGGAAGGAGGTATAGCTTTCTTT. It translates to CASSLGQEGGIAFF.

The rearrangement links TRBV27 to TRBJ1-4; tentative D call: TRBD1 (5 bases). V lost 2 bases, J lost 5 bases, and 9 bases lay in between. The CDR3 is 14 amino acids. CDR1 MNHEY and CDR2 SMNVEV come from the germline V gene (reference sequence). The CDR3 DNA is TGTGCCAGCAGTTTACATGGGGCAAATGAAAAACTGTTTTTT. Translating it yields CASSLHGANEKLFF. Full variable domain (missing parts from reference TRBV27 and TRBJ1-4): EAQVTQNPRYLITVTGKKLTVTCSQNMNHEYMSWYRQDPGLGLRQIYYSMNVEVTDKGDVPEGYKVSRKEKRNFPLILESPSPNQTSLYFCASSLHGANEKLFFGSGTQLSVL.

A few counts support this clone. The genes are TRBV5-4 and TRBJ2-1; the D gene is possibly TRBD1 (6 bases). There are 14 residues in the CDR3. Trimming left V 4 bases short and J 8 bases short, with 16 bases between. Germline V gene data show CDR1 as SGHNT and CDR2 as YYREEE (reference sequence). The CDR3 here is CASSPGQFVDEQFF. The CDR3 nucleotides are TGTGCCAGCAGCCCAGGACAGTTTGTCGATGAGCAGTTCTTC. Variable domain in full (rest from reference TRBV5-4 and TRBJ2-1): ETGVTQSPTHLIKTRGQQVTLRCSSQSGHNTVSWYQQALGQGPQFIFQYYREEENGRGNFPPRFSGLQFPNYSSELNVNALELDDSALYLCASSPGQFVDEQFFGPGTRLTVL.

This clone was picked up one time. CDR3 residues: CARNSPQETQYF. The CDR3 DNA reads TGCGCCAGGAATAGCCCCCAAGAGACCCAGTACTTC. The chain carries TRBV10-1 and TRBJ2-5; D uncertain. Germline CDR1 reads WNHNN; CDR2 reads SYGVQD (reference sequence). V lost 9 bases to trimming and J lost 1 base, with 9 bases between them. The CDR3 sequence is 12 residues long.